These 4 T cell receptor beta chains originate from one sample sequenced in a study of T-cell memory formation after mild COVID-19. TCRdb fed the 5' RACE reads into MiXCR, producing one record per CDR3 protein. The sample records around 110,000 distinct CDR3 sequences, roughly an eighth being singletons. Sequenced material: PBMCs or a T cell subset sorted from them (not recorded which). The receptors derive from a man aged 18 to 29 who had mild COVID-19 (a few samples of this study predate the infection). Cell type and time point are not known.

The V and J genes are TRBV12-3 or TRBV12-4 and TRBJ1-2, with D uncertain. This CDR3 has 14 amino acids. Deletions cut 7 bases from V and 3 bases from J, with 15 bases between. The DNA of the CDR3 is TGTGCCAGCATGGCGGGGAATGAAGACTATGGCTACACCTTC. Its protein product is CASMAGNEDYGYTF.

This clonotype turned up a few times. This sequence joins TRBV7-9 and TRBJ1-2; D not certain. V was clipped by 1 base and J by 8 bases, with 8 bases between them. Germline V gene sequence: CDR1 SEHNR, CDR2 FQNEAQ (reference sequence). The length of the CDR3 is 12 residues. The DNA for the CDR3 is TGTGCCAGCAGCTTAGGCGGCAACGGCTACACCTTC. Translating gives CASSLGGNGYTF. Full variable domain (rest looked up from reference TRBV7-9 and TRBJ1-2): DTGVSQNPRHKITKRGQNVTFRCDPISEHNRLYWYRQTLGQGPEFLTYFQNEAQLEKSRLLSDRFSAERPKGSFSTLEIQRTEQGDSAMYLCASSLGGNGYTFGSGTRLTVV.

This chain joins TRBV5-1 and TRBJ1-1; D is undetermined. The CDR3 runs to 14 residues. In germline, CDR1 is SGHRS, CDR2 YFSETQ. The ends were cut back, 7 bases at V and 0 bases at J, with 13 bases in the middle. As DNA, the CDR3 is TGCGCCAGCCGCTCCAGCGGCATGAACACTGAAGCTTTCTTT. This sequence encodes CASRSSGMNTEAFF.

This chain uses TRBV28 with TRBJ2-5; TRBD2 aligns across 8 bases. The CDR3 runs 17 residues. J was trimmed by 1 base and V by 0 bases; bases with no gene match: 7. Germline V gives CDR1 MDHEN, CDR2 SYDVKM. CDR3 coding DNA: TGTGCCAGCAGTTTATGGATTGGCGGGGGGTTCCAAGAGACCCAGTACTTC. Its translation: CASSLWIGGGFQETQYF.